There are many counts of the clone carrying this TCR beta chain. The antigen is undetermined. There were at least 5.5 micrograms of total RNA extracted from every sample. A second about 6 to 12 cycle PCR used barcoded and J-beta primers. TCRdb reanalysed the 5' RACE reads using MiXCR and keeps one entry per CDR3 protein. The sample consists of 650,000 to 800,000 distinct CDR3 sequences, approximately 52% of them appearing once. This entry is derived from a study of blood T cells in healthy people across ages. Germline loops: CDR1 MDHEN, CDR2 SYDVKM. With 4 bases removed from V and 7 bases from J, the gap between germline ends came to 22 bases. The CDR3 is 16 residues long. Overall study results and limits: With age, beta diversity per million T cells declined roughly linearly, significantly by over 35. Researchers judged that diversity estimates from one million T cells fell short of true values. There was no known CMV status for donors, so expanded clonotype changes were possibly confounded.

This TCR was recovered from an elderly woman in good health. This sequence joins TRBV28 and TRBJ2-5; D may be TRBD2 (6 bases). Specimen: blood. Here the CDR3 reads CASSSPPEGLGGTQYF. CDR3 sequence (DNA): TGTGCCAGCAGTTCACCTCCCGAAGGGTTGGGAGGGACCCAGTACTTC. Full variable domain (missing parts from reference TRBV28 and TRBJ2-5): DVKVTQSSRYLVKRTGEKVFLECVQDMDHENMFWYRQDPGLGLRLIYFSYDVKMKEKGDIPEGYSVSREKKERFSLILESASTNQTSMYLCASSSPPEGLGGTQYFGPGTRLLVL.